These T cell receptor beta chains were read from a single sample in a study of T cell responses to AZD1222 COVID-19 vaccine. Clones were sequenced by immunoSEQ multiplex PCR, and TCRdb holds only the in-frame ones, with some missing. Among over 65,000 clones listed, approximately 78% were seen once. The sequencing used peripheral blood, collected on day 0 of AZD1222 vaccination. The source is an adult in good health. The CDR3 runs from the conserved cysteine through the conserved F or W. The order of the fields is J gene, CDR3 length, D gene, V gene, clone size, CDR3 protein, CDR3 DNA. A D gene is named only where the DNA matches it firmly. Part of the rows lack a size; the others show once, few, many or a class for expanded clones.

>TRBJ1-2|15|NA|TRBV5-1|NA
CASSLIGTTNYGYTF
TGCGCCAGCAGCTTGATTGGGACAACTAACTATGGCTACACCTTC
>TRBJ1-3|17|NA|TRBV11-2|NA
CASSLGVSSDTGNTIYF
TGTGCCAGCAGCTTAGGGGTTTCGTCTGATACTGGAAACACCATATATTTT
>TRBJ2-5|13|NA|TRBV7-2|NA
CASSLWGPETQYF
TGTGCCAGCAGCTTATGGGGGCCCGAGACCCAGTACTTC
>TRBJ1-2|11|NA|TRBV20-1|NA
CSARSRGGYTF
TGCAGTGCTAGATCCAGGGGAGGCTACACCTTC
>TRBJ2-2|15|NA|TRBV7-9|NA
CASSPGFSGDGELFF
TGTGCCAGCAGCCCGGGATTTTCAGGAGACGGGGAGCTGTTTTTT
>TRBJ1-6|17|NA|TRBV7-2|NA
CASSLFAGADYNSPLHF
TGTGCCAGCAGCTTATTTGCGGGGGCGGACTATAATTCACCCCTCCACTTT
>TRBJ1-2|14|NA|TRBV14|once
CASSPRGENYGYTF
TGTGCCAGCAGCCCCCGCGGGGAGAACTATGGCTACACCTTC
>TRBJ2-2|17|NA|TRBV11-2|once
CASSLIGGGLNTGELFF
TGTGCCAGCAGCTTAATCGGCGGGGGCCTGAACACCGGGGAGCTGTTTTTT
>TRBJ1-5|15|NA|TRBV24-1|medium-sized
CATSSSDTPNQPQHF
TGTGCCACCAGCTCAAGCGATACCCCCAATCAGCCCCAGCATTTT
>TRBJ1-1|14|NA|TRBV7-2|NA
CASSADRQNTEAFF
TGTGCCAGCAGCGCAGACAGACAGAACACTGAAGCTTTCTTT
>TRBJ2-5|16|TRBD1|TRBV24-1|NA
CATSDGGQGSQETQYF
TGTGCCACCAGTGATGGGGGACAGGGCTCCCAAGAGACCCAGTACTTC
>TRBJ1-2|16|TRBD1|TRBV11-2|NA
CASSSERQGTNYGYTF
TGTGCCAGCAGCTCAGAGAGACAGGGAACTAACTATGGCTACACCTTC
>TRBJ2-7|15|TRBD2|TRBV9|NA
CASSVLAGPAYEQYF
TGTGCCAGCAGCGTATTAGCGGGGCCGGCCTACGAGCAGTACTTC
>TRBJ1-3|13|NA|TRBV12-3/TRBV12-4|few
CASRVSSGNTIYF
TGTGCCAGCAGGGTTAGCTCTGGAAACACCATATATTTT
>TRBJ1-5|14|NA|TRBV2|NA
CASRTGLSNQPQHF
TGTGCCAGCAGAACGGGATTGAGCAATCAGCCCCAGCATTTT
>TRBJ1-6|14|NA|TRBV7-8|NA
CASSWGRGNSPLHF
TGTGCCAGCAGCTGGGGACGGGGGAATTCACCCCTCCACTTT
>TRBJ2-2|14|NA|TRBV7-9|NA
CASSLGSNTGELFF
TGTGCCAGCAGCTTGGGGTCAAACACCGGGGAGCTGTTTTTT
>TRBJ2-3|13|NA|TRBV12-3/TRBV12-4|NA
CASSSSGADTQYF
TGTGCCAGCAGTTCTTCAGGGGCAGATACGCAGTATTTT
>TRBJ1-5|15|NA|TRBV28|NA
CASSLSGAGYQPQHF
TGTGCCAGCAGTTTATCGGGGGCGGGGTATCAGCCCCAGCATTTT
>TRBJ2-1|15|NA|TRBV10-3|NA
CATYERRGLDNEQFF
TGTGCCACCTACGAGCGGAGGGGTTTGGACAATGAGCAGTTCTTC